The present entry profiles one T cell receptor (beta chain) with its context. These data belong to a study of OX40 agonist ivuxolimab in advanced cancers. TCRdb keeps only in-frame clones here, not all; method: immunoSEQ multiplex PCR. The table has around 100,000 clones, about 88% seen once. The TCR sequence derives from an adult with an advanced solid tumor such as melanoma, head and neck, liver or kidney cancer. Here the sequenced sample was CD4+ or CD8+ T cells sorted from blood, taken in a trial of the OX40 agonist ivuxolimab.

The CDR3 DNA follows: TGTGCCAGCAGCTACCGGGGCAGAGGGGATGAAAAACTGTTTTTT. This translates into CASSYRGRGDEKLFF. This rearrangement joins TRBV11-2 to TRBJ1-4, with TRBD1 as a possible D gene (5 bases). This CDR3 has 15 residues. Per germline, CDR1 SGHAT and CDR2 FQNNGV. The V end was cut by 4 bases, the J end by 6 bases, with 15 bases between.